This T cell receptor (beta chain) came from a study of cytomegalovirus exposure and HLA in healthy donors. CDR1 and CDR2 from the germline V gene are SQVTM and ANQGSEA. The CDR3 spans 13 residues. Trimming stripped 0 bases from V and 11 bases from J, with 14 bases between. Amplification used 60 Vbeta primers and 13 Jbeta primers. Repertoires were generated with immunoSEQ multiplex PCR, while TCRdb's copy carries only in-frame clones and drops some. The sample has 70,000 to 75,000 clones, 72% seen once. The sample comprised PBMCs. This rearrangement joins TRBV29-1 to TRBJ2-4; tentatively, D is TRBD2 (6 bases). The sequence came from a woman aged 40 to 49 in good health and CMV-seropositive. CDR3 residues: CSVEDLWRGLQYF. CDR3 DNA: TGCAGCGTTGAAGATCTTTGGCGGGGTCTTCAGTACTTC. The whole variable domain, filled in from reference TRBV29-1 and TRBJ2-4, reads SAVISQKPSRDICQRGTSLTIQCQVDSQVTMMFWYRQQPGQSLTLIATANQGSEATYESGFVIDKFPISRPNLTFSTLTVSNMSPEDSSIYLCSVEDLWRGLQYFGAGTRLSVL.